The clone carrying this T cell receptor (beta chain) showed up just a few times. The data were obtained in a study of T-cell memory formation after mild COVID-19. Constant-segment primers served in 5'RACE that generated TCR alpha and TCR beta cDNA libraries bearing sample barcodes and UMIs. MiXCR, run by TCRdb on the 5' RACE reads, gives a single entry per CDR3 protein. The data contain roughly 89,000 distinct CDR3 sequences, about 14% of them singletons. Sequences were obtained from PBMCs or a T cell subset sorted from them (not recorded which). The receptor comes from a man younger than 35 who had mild COVID-19 (a few samples of this study predate the infection). Cell type and time point are not known.

The CDR3 DNA is TGCGCCAGCAGCCAAGATTGGGGACAGGCACCCAACTATGGCTACACCTTC. Protein: CASSQDWGQAPNYGYTF. The gene calls are TRBV4-1 and TRBJ1-2, with 8 bases matching TRBD1. CDR3 length equals 17 residues. The V and J ends lost 0 bases and 2 bases, in that order; junction bases with no gene match: 8. CDR1 MGHRA and CDR2 YSYEKL come from the germline V gene.